This T cell receptor (beta chain) was captured by sequencing in a study of blood T cell repertoires in COVID-19 (dated by TCRdb to 2020 to 2022). Concerning the study at large: The collaborator samples originated in the United States, Italy and Spain and spanned the acute and convalescent phases of COVID-19. Deeply sampled blood TCRbeta repertoires from subjects exposed to, actively infected with, or recovered from COVID-19 were included in the dataset. HLA class I and class II types, where available, came from metadata supplied by the sample provider rather than from assay-based typing. The sample metadata nearly always contained a de-identified subject ID, COVID-19 status, age in years and sex. The material from the prospective study consisted of cDNA or gDNA derived from T cells, B-cell-depleted T cells, or PBMCs. Samples were obtained from the ongoing ImmuneRACE study (first 160 participants) and from 1,000 to 1,500 subjects provided by 6 global collaborators. A freely available public database, intended as a resource for researchers studying the immune response to SARS-CoV-2, is where the repertoires were released.

Comment on this clone: It has no known antigen specificity. Nothing much larger sits one base from this clone, and base qualities are not available.

What the work shows at the level of the full study, not this receptor alone: The quantity of clinical and demographic metadata differed by source and by participant and was supplied without curation.

Collaborating institutions collected whole blood in K2EDTA tubes following their own protocols. Collaborator samples were shipped for TCRbeta analysis as frozen whole blood, isolated PBMCs, or DNA extracted from either sample type. The CDR3, cysteine through phenylalanine, is 16 amino acids long. This entry keeps only the CDR3 DNA: 48 bases, framed from base 1. CDR1 and CDR2 (SGHNT, YYREEE) derive from the germline V gene (reference sequence). V is pruned by 4 bases and J by 2 bases, leaving 6 bases of the junction without a gene match. The immunoSEQ Assay, a bias-controlled multiplex PCR, was used to amplify TCRbeta CDR3 regions from genomic DNA. Processing in the source paper ran as follows. Nucleated cell counts per sample were estimated from amplification of reference gene primers within the assay. To quantify the absolute abundance of each unique TCRbeta CDR3 rearrangement, sequence reads were collapsed and filtered. For each sample, productive Simpson clonality was calculated as the square root of Simpson's diversity index over productive rearrangements. TCRdb re-hosts the immuneACCESS table, in-frame sequences only. Its copies lack some clones; in the studies checked, an unresolved V gene accounts for under half of them, and the cause for the rest is not known. That table supplies the V and J calls and clone size; D and trimming were determined from the DNA. A total of 200,000 to 250,000 clones appear in this sample, around 90% of them only once. The top ten constitute around 1.5% of the sample.

This clonotype originated in a young man with active or convalescent COVID-19. The chain was built from TRBV5-4 and TRBJ2-1; 10 nucleotides in the junction match TRBD2. The sample taken for sequencing was peripheral blood. Here the CDR3 is given as CASSRVAGGAYNEQFF. In nucleotides, the sequence is TGTGCCAGCAGCCGAGTAGCGGGAGGAGCCTACAATGAGCAGTTCTTC.